The clone carrying this T cell receptor beta chain appeared once. The CDR3 spans 15 residues. Trimming pared 8 bases from V and 4 bases from J, leaving 18 bases between. CDR1 is SEHNR, CDR2 FQNEAQ, per germline (reference sequence). This sample is part of a study of prognosis after radiotherapy for stage I lung cancer. As for the study in general: More than ten patients' tumors were adenocarcinoma, and seven patients' tumors were squamous cell carcinoma.

Amplicons of TCR beta CDR3 were generated from genomic DNA by two-round multiplex PCR. Gene-specific primers for each TRBV and TRBJ gene drove first-round PCR. TCRdb redid the calling of the multiplex PCR reads with MiXCR, one entry per CDR3 protein. The data show some 27,000 distinct CDR3 sequences, 35% to 50% seen once. The source of this sequence is a donor aged 50 or older with non-small cell lung cancer. The rearrangement links TRBV7-9 to TRBJ1-5; D might be TRBD1 (5 bases). Source: PBMCs, taken before or after stereotactic body radiation therapy (not recorded which). The CDR3 loop reads CASGPGIQGNQPQHF. The DNA of the CDR3 is TGTGCCAGCGGTCCCGGAATTCAGGGAAATCAGCCCCAGCATTTT.